The 19 T cell receptor beta chains in this list originate from one sample, sequenced in a study of identical twins. TCRdb called the 5' RACE reads again in MiXCR, with one record for every CDR3 protein. The data show fewer than 900,000 distinct CDR3 sequences, around 21% seen once. The same specimen was also included in a second study, on T cells expressing NK-cell markers.

Sequencing was carried out using PBMCs. Receptors originate from a woman younger than 30 in good health.

Many counts were recorded for this clonotype. V is TRBV7-2 and J is TRBJ2-7; D is possibly TRBD1 (6 bases). V lost 1 base and J 6 bases, leaving 16 bases between the germline ends. CDR1 SGHTA and CDR2 FQGNSA come from the germline V gene. The CDR3 totals 15 residues. The CDR3 protein is CASSLESTGLGEQYF. CDR3 nucleotides: TGTGCCAGCAGCTTAGAATCCACAGGGCTGGGCGAGCAGTACTTC.

This clonotype was counted many times. This chain links TRBV3-1 with TRBJ1-5; 8 bases are a match to TRBD1. This CDR3 region has 15 residues. Germline CDR1 and CDR2: LGHDT and YNNKEL (reference sequence). With V trimmed by 1 base and J by 7 bases, 6 bases remained unmatched. The CDR3 spells CASSQGTGRGQPQHF. DNA for the CDR3: TGTGCCAGCAGCCAAGGGACAGGGCGAGGACAGCCCCAGCATTTT.

The chain links TRBV29-1 to TRBJ2-1, with D possibly TRBD2 on 5 matching bases. Germline values: CDR1 SQVTM, CDR2 ANQGSEA. CDR3 length equals 14 residues. Deletions cut 4 bases from V and 6 bases from J, with 16 bases between. For the CDR3, the DNA is TGCAGCGTTGTTGCGAGGGCCCGGGGCAATGAGCAGTTCTTC. Translated, it gives CSVVARARGNEQFF.

This clonotype has only a few counts. The chain combines TRBV7-9 with TRBJ2-3; D is perhaps TRBD1 or TRBD2 (5 bases each). Germline loops: CDR1 SEHNR, CDR2 FQNEAQ (reference sequence). V lost 2 bases to trimming and J lost 4 bases, with 19 bases between them. The length of the CDR3 is 17 residues. For the CDR3, the DNA is TGTGCCAGCAGCTTAATAGCAGGGAGAGGTGGGTCAGATACGCAGTATTTT. The encoded protein is CASSLIAGRGGSDTQYF.

V and J are TRBV1 and TRBJ2-2; whether TRBD2, the table's D call, matches the DNA was not checked. TRBV1 is noted as a pseudogene. CDR3 size: 16 residues. The CDR3 region is CTSSQVQRGNTGELFF. The CDR3 bases are TGCACCAGCAGCCAAGTGCAGCGGGGGAACACCGGGGAGCTGTTTTTT.

The genes are TRBV20-1 and TRBJ2-7; 11 bases match TRBD2. Per germline, CDR1 DFQATT and CDR2 SNEGSKA (reference sequence). This CDR3 region has 14 residues. V lost 4 bases, J lost 3 bases, and 5 bases stayed unmatched. The CDR3 bases are TGCAGTGCTACACTAGCGGGGGTCTACTACGAGCAGTACTTC. It is translated as CSATLAGVYYEQYF.

The chain couples TRBV20-1 to TRBJ2-2, with 8 bases lining up with TRBD1. The ends lost 4 bases at V and 7 bases at J; junction bases unmatched: 5. The germline V gene encodes CDR1 DFQATT and CDR2 SNEGSKA (reference sequence). The CDR3 consists of 13 residues. The CDR3 nucleotides read TGCAGTGCTACGGGACAGGAATACGGGGAGCTGTTTTTT. Translated: CSATGQEYGELFF.

The V call is TRBV12-5, the J call TRBJ2-2; either TRBD1 or TRBD2 may supply D (5 bases each). Trimming shortened V by 1 base and J by 4 bases, and 10 bases separated the two germline ends. Germline V gene data show CDR1 as LGHNT and CDR2 as FRNRAP. The CDR3 has 15 amino acids. The CDR3 is CASGLARDGTGELFF. The CDR3 DNA sequence: TGTGCTAGTGGTTTGGCCAGGGACGGCACCGGGGAGCTGTTTTTT.

J is TRBJ2-2 and V is TRBV20-1; 10 bases agree with TRBD2. There are 15 residues in the CDR3. The V segment lost 0 bases and the J segment 3 bases; nucleotides outside the gene matches: 1. Germline loops: CDR1 DFQATT, CDR2 SNEGSKA (reference sequence). The CDR3 loop is CSARDGLADTGELFF. CDR3 bases: TGCAGTGCTAGAGACGGACTAGCGGACACCGGGGAGCTGTTTTTT.

The chain carries TRBV6-1 and TRBJ2-3; TRBD1 is a possible D gene (6 bases). Trimming stripped 6 bases from V and 1 base from J, with 20 bases between. The CDR3 extends over 17 amino acids. Germline-derived CDR1 and CDR2 are MNHNS and SASEGT. CDR3 sequence (DNA): TGTGCCAGCAGGCGCGCATGGGGTGCAGGGGGCACAGATACGCAGTATTTT. It codes for CASRRAWGAGGTDTQYF.

This clonotype appeared a few times. The chain uses TRBV20-1 and TRBJ2-7; no clear D gene. Trimming removed 7 bases at V and 7 bases at J, with 17 bases between. The CDR3 is 12 residues long. Per the germline V gene, CDR1 is DFQATT and CDR2 is SNEGSKA (reference sequence). Here the CDR3 reads CSGTDPLGEQYF. In DNA form, the CDR3 reads TGCAGTGGAACGGACCCCCTCGGTGAGCAGTACTTC.

This clonotype was counted between two and nine times. This chain joins TRBV20-1 and TRBJ2-4; tentatively, D is TRBD2 (7 bases). Germline values: CDR1 DFQATT, CDR2 SNEGSKA (reference sequence). Trimming pared 6 bases from V and 6 bases from J, leaving 18 bases between. The CDR3 is 14 amino acids. This CDR3 reads CSASEGGRGNIQYF. CDR3 nucleotides: TGCAGTGCCTCAGAGGGGGGGCGGGGAAACATTCAGTACTTC.

This clonotype has at least ten counts. At one end the junction does not follow the germline gene, possibly because of a read error. The gene calls are TRBV3-1 and TRBJ1-5, with D maybe TRBD1 (6 bases). This CDR3 comprises 13 residues. Germline-derived CDR1 and CDR2 are LGHDT and YNNKEL (reference sequence). CDR3 amino acids: CASSQDRTGSMNF. As DNA, the CDR3 is TGTGCCAGCAGCCAGGATCGTACAGGGTCCATGAATTTT.

The rearrangement joins TRBV20-1 to TRBJ1-1, with D maybe TRBD1 (6 bases). V was cut by 6 bases and J by 5 bases, with 16 bases left in between. The CDR3 runs 13 residues. Germline assignment: CDR1 DFQATT and CDR2 SNEGSKA (reference sequence). The CDR3 loop is CSAPGGGRTEAFF. The DNA of the CDR3 is TGCAGTGCCCCGGGAGGGGGGAGGACTGAAGCTTTCTTT.

CDR3 coding DNA: TGTGCCACCGTGGAATGGGGACAGATAGCGAATTCACCCCTCCACTTT. Its protein is CATVEWGQIANSPLHF. The chain employs TRBV15 and TRBJ1-6, with 7 bases identical to TRBD1. This CDR3 comprises 16 residues. V dropped 8 bases and J dropped 7; count of bases not matched to a gene: 14. Per the germline V gene, CDR1 is LNHNV and CDR2 is YYDKDF (reference sequence).

This clonotype was detected many times. The chain joins TRBV6-1 to TRBJ1-3; 7 bases are a match to TRBD1. V shed 5 bases, J shed 7 bases, and the junction held 5 bases outside the gene matches. CDR1 and CDR2 from the germline V gene are MNHNS and SASEGT. The CDR3 totals 13 residues. This CDR3 reads CASSKPGGNTIYF. CDR3 bases: TGTGCCAGCAGTAAACCAGGGGGGAACACCATATATTTT.

The genes are TRBV11-1 and TRBJ1-3; 8 bases align to TRBD1. V lost 3 bases to trimming and J lost 5 bases; unmatched junction nucleotides: 15. The CDR3 loop spans 18 amino acids. The germline V gene encodes CDR1 SGHAT and CDR2 FQDESV (reference sequence). CDR3 region: CASSLDRVYVPKRNTIYF. The CDR3 coding sequence is TGTGCCAGCAGCTTGGACAGGGTTTATGTTCCCAAAAGAAACACCATATATTTT.

Ten or more counts support this clonotype. This chain joins TRBV12-3 or TRBV12-4 and TRBJ1-2, with 7 bases that match TRBD1. The CDR3 is 15 amino acids. Trimming removed 2 bases from V and 8 bases from J; junction bases left unmatched: 11. Here the CDR3 DNA reads TGTGCCAGCAGTTTAACTCTCAGGGGGGACCGGGGCTACACCTTC. This encodes CASSLTLRGDRGYTF.

The chain employs TRBV20-1 and TRBJ2-2; D is uncertain. Germline CDR1 reads DFQATT; CDR2 reads SNEGSKA (reference sequence). The length of the CDR3 is 11 residues. Trimming pared 5 bases from V and 6 bases from J, leaving 7 bases between. The CDR3 DNA reads as TGCAGTGCTCCCCTGGCCGGGGAGCTGTTTTTT. It codes for CSAPLAGELFF.